The 25 T cell receptor beta chains presented below share a single source sample, sequenced in a study of CD4 T cells in relation to SARS-CoV-2 and coronaviruses. Some clones are missing from TCRdb's copy, which holds only in-frame ones; the method was immunoSEQ multiplex PCR. The sample carries more than 20,000 clones, 55% to 80% recorded once. These receptors lack a known antigen. CD4+ T cells from unexposed donors were obtained before the COVID-19 pandemic (2011-2018). The cells were cultured for around ten days before CD4+ T cells were isolated. Sample: CD4+ T cells from PBMCs, cultured in vitro. The receptors originated from a human donor in good health.

The chain links TRBV6-2 or TRBV6-3 to TRBJ2-5; perhaps TRBD1 as D (5 bases). The CDR3 covers 13 residues. Germline CDR1 reads MNHEY; CDR2 reads SVGEGT. The V end was cut by 6 bases, the J end by 3 bases, with 11 bases between. For the CDR3, the DNA is TGTGCCAGCAGCCAGACAGCCAAAGAGACCCAGTACTTC. This gives the protein CASSQTAKETQYF.

J is TRBJ1-1 and V is TRBV4-3, with D unresolved. Per the germline V gene, CDR1 is LGHNA and CDR2 is YSLEER. V shed 1 base and J shed 5 bases, with 11 bases lying between them. The CDR3 runs 14 residues. The CDR3 DNA follows: TGCGCCAGCAGCCAAGGCCGTTTTGGGACTGAAGCTTTCTTT. Protein: CASSQGRFGTEAFF.

This chain uses TRBV6-6 with TRBJ2-7; no clear D. The ends were cut back, 0 bases at V and 6 bases at J, with 12 bases in the middle. Germline CDR1 reads MNHNY; CDR2 reads SVGAGI (reference sequence). The CDR3 extends over 14 amino acids. The CDR3 DNA reads as TGTGCCAGCAGTTACTCAGCCAGCGCCAGCGAGCAGTACTTC. This encodes CASSYSASASEQYF.

V gene TRBV3-1 (or the pseudogene TRBV3-2) combines with J gene TRBJ2-2; 8 bases fit TRBD1. In germline, CDR1 is LGHDT, CDR2 YNNKEL (reference sequence). Trimming took 8 bases from V and 5 from J; bases not matched to a gene: 4. CDR3 length equals 13 residues. The CDR3 nucleotides read TGTGCCAGCCGGACAGGGTTAACCGGGGAGCTGTTTTTT. This codes for CASRTGLTGELFF.

The V gene is TRBV19, the J gene TRBJ1-4; tentatively, D is TRBD1 (5 bases). The CDR3 runs 15 residues. V was clipped by 6 bases and J by 8 bases, with 19 bases between them. Germline V CDR1 and CDR2: LNHDA, SQIVND (reference sequence). The CDR3 bases are TGTGCCAGTAGGGACGACACCGCCTGGGGGGAAAAACTGTTTTTT. Its protein product is CASRDDTAWGEKLFF.

The chain employs TRBV2 and TRBJ2-7, with D maybe TRBD1 (6 bases). Germline CDR1 reads SNHLY; CDR2 reads FYNNEI. The CDR3 is 13 amino acids. V was shortened by 5 bases and J by 6 bases, with 14 bases between the two germline ends. CDR3 in DNA: TGTGCCAGCAGTCGCACAGGGAATGCCGAGCAGTACTTC. This gives the protein CASSRTGNAEQYF.

This clone was detected only a few times. This chain connects TRBV11-2 to TRBJ1-1, with no clear D. V was cut by 6 bases and J by 1 base, with 9 bases left in between. Germline CDR1 reads SGHAT; CDR2 reads FQNNGV. The CDR3 loop spans 13 amino acids. The CDR3 coding sequence is TGTGCCAGCAGTCTTCGACAGAACACTGAAGCTTTCTTT. Protein: CASSLRQNTEAFF.

The V call is TRBV19, the J call TRBJ1-1; TRBD1 aligns across 8 bases. The CDR3 runs 13 residues. Germline V gives CDR1 LNHDA, CDR2 SQIVND (reference sequence). V was pared by 10 bases and J by 5 bases, with 9 bases of the junction left unmatched. The CDR3 DNA reads as TGTGCCACCTCGACAGGGGAGGTGACTGAAGCTTTCTTT. Translating gives CATSTGEVTEAFF.

The CDR3 bases are TGTGCCAGTAGGGGGGTGGCTAGCGGTGAAGAGACCCAGTACTTC. Amino acid sequence: CASRGVASGEETQYF. The chain recombines TRBV19 with TRBJ2-5, with 7 bases matching TRBD2. This CDR3 region has 15 residues. V lost 6 bases to trimming and J lost 3 bases; unmatched junction nucleotides: 10. Looked up from germline, CDR1 is LNHDA and CDR2 is SQIVND (reference sequence).

The V gene is TRBV7-2, the J gene TRBJ2-3; D gene uncertain. Germline V gene sequence: CDR1 SGHTA, CDR2 FQGNSA. Trimming took off 2 bases at V and 7 bases at J, with 13 bases between the two ends. There are 14 residues in the CDR3. CDR3 nucleotide sequence: TGTGCCAGCAGCTTACCCGCCTCAAGAAATACGCAGTATTTT. Amino acid sequence: CASSLPASRNTQYF.

In this sample, this clone turned up once. The chain employs TRBV30 and TRBJ1-4; D uncertain. This CDR3 spans 13 amino acids. Germline V gene sequence: CDR1 GTSNPN, CDR2 SVGIG (reference sequence). Trimming left V 4 bases short and J 7 bases short, with 13 bases between. CDR3 DNA: TGTGCCTGGATGGGAAAACGGTCTGAAAAACTGTTTTTT. Its translation: CAWMGKRSEKLFF.

This chain links TRBV4-3 with TRBJ1-4, with D uncertain. This CDR3 region has 15 residues. Looked up from germline, CDR1 is LGHNA and CDR2 is YSLEER. Trimming pared 1 base from V and 4 bases from J, leaving 10 bases between. The CDR3 reads CASSQGTSLNEKLFF. CDR3 nucleotides: TGCGCCAGCAGCCAAGGAACCAGTCTTAATGAAAAACTGTTTTTT.

The V gene is TRBV10-3, the J gene TRBJ2-7, with 12 nucleotides matching TRBD1. The V gene's germline CDR1 is ENHRY and CDR2 SYGVKD. With V trimmed by 7 bases and J by 6 bases, 4 bases remained unmatched. This CDR3 has 13 amino acids. The CDR3 region is CAIKGQGATEQYF. The CDR3 bases are TGTGCCATCAAGGGACAGGGGGCCACCGAGCAGTACTTC.

The V and J genes are TRBV7-2 and TRBJ1-2; D gene uncertain. The CDR3 runs 14 residues. Trimming removed 1 base at V and 3 bases at J, with 9 bases between. Per germline, CDR1 SGHTA and CDR2 FQGNSA. The CDR3 is CASSLVDGHYGYTF. In nucleotides, the CDR3 is TGTGCCAGCAGCTTAGTCGACGGGCACTATGGCTACACCTTC.

The count of this clone is one. The chain is built from TRBV5-1 and TRBJ1-1; no definite D call. The CDR3 extends over 13 amino acids. Germline values: CDR1 SGHRS, CDR2 YFSETQ. Trimming cost V 4 bases and J 3 bases, with 10 bases left between them. The CDR3 DNA is TGCGCCAGCAGCGGAGGACCGGACACTGAAGCTTTCTTT. Residues: CASSGGPDTEAFF.

V usage is TRBV11-2 and J usage is TRBJ2-3, with D possibly being TRBD2 (7 bases). Trimming stripped 5 bases from V and 4 bases from J, with 22 bases between. Germline loops: CDR1 SGHAT, CDR2 FQNNGV. The CDR3 totals 17 residues. CDR3 sequence: CASSPSGIGGPADTQYF. The CDR3 coding sequence is TGTGCCAGCAGCCCCTCTGGCATCGGGGGGCCGGCAGATACGCAGTATTTT.

The chain recombines TRBV6-5 with TRBJ1-1, with D possibly TRBD1 on 6 matching bases. Germline CDR1 reads MNHEY; CDR2 reads SVGAGI. The length of the CDR3 is 14 residues. The germline V and J ends were trimmed by 4 bases and 8 bases, with 17 bases remaining between them. CDR3 amino acids: CASSSIVTGSEAFF. In DNA, the CDR3 is TGTGCCAGCAGTTCTATAGTAACAGGGTCCGAAGCTTTCTTT.

The chain has TRBV6-1 and TRBJ1-6; tentatively, D is TRBD1 (5 bases). Germline V gene lookup returns CDR1 MNHNS and CDR2 SASEGT. CDR3 length: 15 residues. V lost 2 bases and J lost 3, with 8 bases in between. This chain's CDR3 is CASSEQGGYNSPLHF. DNA for the CDR3: TGTGCCAGCAGTGAACAGGGCGGCTATAATTCACCCCTCCACTTT.

V gene TRBV7-8 combines with J gene TRBJ1-3; 10 nucleotides align to TRBD1. CDR3 length equals 16 residues. V was clipped by 4 bases and J by 2 bases; unmatched bases: 5. Germline loops: CDR1 SGHVS, CDR2 FQNEAQ. The CDR3 region is CASSSYGQGAGNTIYF. DNA for the CDR3: TGTGCCAGCAGCTCGTATGGACAGGGGGCTGGAAACACCATATATTTT. The whole variable domain, remainder taken from reference TRBV7-8 and TRBJ1-3, is GAGVSQSPRYKVAKRGQDVALRCDPISGHVSLFWYQQALGQGPEFLTYFQNEAQLDKSGLPSDRFFAERPEGSVSTLKIQRTQQEDSAVYLCASSSYGQGAGNTIYFGEGSWLTVV.

This chain links TRBV7-2 with TRBJ2-4, with 10 nucleotides matching TRBD1. The CDR3 runs to 15 residues. Germline V CDR1 and CDR2: SGHTA, FQGNSA. V lost 4 bases, J lost 12 bases, and 12 bases stayed unmatched. The DNA for the CDR3 is TGTGCCAGCAGCTCCGGCGTGGGACAGGGGCGGGATCAGTACTTC. It encodes CASSSGVGQGRDQYF.

The V gene is TRBV18, the J gene TRBJ2-3; 11 nucleotides agree with TRBD1. CDR1 and CDR2 from the germline V gene are KGHSH and LQKENI. The CDR3 is 14 residues long. Unmatched junction bases numbered 3, after V lost 5 bases and J lost 5 bases. The CDR3 reads CASSEGTGGDTQYF. The CDR3 DNA is TGTGCCAGCTCAGAGGGGACAGGGGGAGATACGCAGTATTTT.

V gene TRBV5-1 combines with J gene TRBJ1-5; tentative D call: TRBD1 (5 bases). The length of the CDR3 is 15 residues. Looked up from germline, CDR1 is SGHRS and CDR2 is YFSETQ. V lost 4 bases and J lost 2, with 13 bases in between. The CDR3 here is CASSESGGGNQPQHF. The CDR3 nucleotides read TGCGCCAGCAGCGAGAGCGGGGGGGGCAATCAGCCCCAGCATTTT.

V and J are TRBV4-3 and TRBJ1-2, with TRBD1 matching over 7 bases. The CDR3 is 13 amino acids. Germline assignment: CDR1 LGHNA and CDR2 YSLEER. V lost 4 bases to trimming and J lost 4 bases; unmatched junction nucleotides: 3. The CDR3 here is CASSLEGAYGYTF. DNA of the CDR3: TGCGCCAGCAGCCTCGAGGGGGCCTATGGCTACACCTTC.

This clone was counted once. The chain links TRBV4-3 to TRBJ2-7, with 7 bases aligning to TRBD1. The V segment lost 4 bases and the J segment 1 base; nucleotides outside the gene matches: 1. Germline V gene lookup returns CDR1 LGHNA and CDR2 YSLEER. CDR3 length equals 13 residues. The CDR3 sequence: CASSPGQSYEQYF. CDR3 bases: TGCGCCAGCAGCCCGGGACAGTCCTACGAGCAGTACTTC.

V and J are TRBV6-4 and TRBJ1-5; 9 bases map to TRBD1. The trim removed 3 bases at V and 7 bases at J, leaving 22 bases unmatched. CDR3 length: 20 amino acids. Germline V CDR1 and CDR2: MRHNA, SNTAGT. The CDR3 sequence: CASSEPFTSRDREVGQPQHF. CDR3 nucleotides: TGTGCCAGCAGTGAACCGTTCACGTCCCGGGACAGGGAAGTGGGGCAGCCCCAGCATTTT.